This is a list of T cell receptor beta chains from one sample in a study of CD8 T cells in Susac syndrome. TCRdb reanalysed the immunoSEQ multiplex PCR reads using MiXCR and keeps one entry per CDR3 protein. This repertoire shows some 220,000 distinct CDR3 sequences, 95% found once; its top ten account for around 0.099%. Sequences were obtained from CD4+ T cells from PBMCs. The origin of the receptors is a human donor with multiple sclerosis. Each CDR3 is given with its conserved first and last residue. Fields, in order: D gene, V gene, J gene, clone size, CDR3 protein, CDR3 DNA. The D gene is left open where the match is weak. Rows may omit the clone size; those that give it use once, few, many or a size class.

TRBD1	TRBV29-1	TRBJ2-3	.	CSTDRGGDTQYF	TGCAGCACGGACAGGGGAGGCGATACGCAGTATTTT
.	TRBV29-1	TRBJ1-5	.	CSVALGGDQPQHF	TGCAGCGTTGCTCTGGGTGGGGATCAGCCCCAGCATTTT
TRBD1	TRBV5-4	TRBJ1-1	.	CASSTARQGSDTEAFF	TGTGCCAGCAGCACCGCCCGACAGGGATCGGACACTGAAGCTTTCTTT
.	TRBV28	TRBJ1-5	.	CASSFTGGLGNQPQHF	TGTGCCAGCAGTTTCACGGGAGGGTTGGGAAATCAGCCCCAGCATTTT
TRBD1	TRBV4-1	TRBJ2-7	.	CASSQVWTGSYEQYF	TGCGCCAGCAGCCAAGTCTGGACAGGCTCCTACGAGCAGTACTTC
.	TRBV30	TRBJ2-6	.	CAWCSGRYSGANVLTF	TGTGCCTGGTGCTCGGGACGGTACTCTGGGGCCAACGTCCTGACTTTC
.	TRBV14	TRBJ2-1	.	CASSQVGSVGEQFF	TGTGCCAGCAGCCAAGTGGGTAGCGTTGGTGAGCAGTTCTTC
TRBD1	TRBV2	TRBJ2-5	once	CASSELRTGLETQYF	TGTGCCAGCAGTGAACTTCGGACAGGGTTGGAGACCCAGTACTTC
.	TRBV19	TRBJ2-1	.	CASSISPEQYNEQFF	TGTGCCAGTAGTATTTCCCCAGAGCAGTACAATGAGCAGTTCTTC
TRBD2	TRBV27	TRBJ2-4	.	CASRGLDAGENIQYF	TGTGCCAGCAGAGGACTAGACGCCGGGGAAAACATTCAGTACTTC
TRBD2	TRBV2	TRBJ2-7	.	CASSGELAGLYEQYF	TGTGCCAGCAGTGGTGAACTAGCGGGGCTTTACGAGCAGTACTTC
.	TRBV28	TRBJ1-4	.	CASRGHDSGHNEKLFF	TGTGCCAGCAGGGGACACGACAGCGGCCATAATGAAAAACTGTTTTTT
.	TRBV7-9	TRBJ1-5	.	CASSLGDYSNQPQHF	TGTGCCAGCAGCTTAGGAGATTATAGCAATCAGCCCCAGCATTTT
.	TRBV28	TRBJ2-7	.	CASSLSGRTGRYEQYF	TGTGCCAGCAGTTTATCGGGGCGGACGGGTCGCTACGAGCAGTACTTC
TRBD1	TRBV7-9	TRBJ1-6	once	CASSLDRGRNSPLHF	TGTGCCAGCAGCCTCGACAGGGGCCGTAATTCACCCCTCCACTTT
.	TRBV12-3/TRBV12-4	TRBJ1-2	.	CASSLQGSYGYTF	TGTGCCAGCAGTTTGCAGGGGAGCTATGGCTACACCTTC
TRBD1	TRBV7-2	TRBJ1-2	.	CASSSRTGDYGYTF	TGTGCCAGCAGCTCGCGGACAGGGGACTATGGCTACACCTTC
.	TRBV30	TRBJ1-1	.	CAWSVWGAENTEAFF	TGTGCCTGGAGTGTATGGGGTGCGGAAAACACTGAAGCTTTCTTT
.	TRBV6-2/TRBV6-3	TRBJ2-7	.	CASSQPGYYEQYF	TGTGCCAGCAGTCAGCCGGGGTACTACGAGCAGTACTTC
.	TRBV20-1	TRBJ2-2	.	CSAWRSGELFF	TGCAGTGCTTGGAGGAGTGGGGAGCTGTTTTTT
.	TRBV5-1	TRBJ1-1	.	CASSLEVGSVRNTEAFF	TGCGCCAGCAGCTTGGAGGTGGGCTCCGTGAGGAACACTGAAGCTTTCTTT
TRBD1	TRBV5-1	TRBJ1-4	.	CASSLEPGQYEKLFF	TGCGCCAGCAGCTTGGAACCGGGACAGTATGAAAAACTGTTTTTT
TRBD2	TRBV29-1	TRBJ2-3	.	CSATGGRVDTQYF	TGCAGCGCCACGGGGGGGCGGGTAGATACGCAGTATTTT
.	TRBV24-1	TRBJ2-3	.	CATSSLTDTQYF	TGTGCCACCAGTTCCCTCACAGATACGCAGTATTTT
.	TRBV29-1	TRBJ2-7	.	CSVEDGRNEQYF	TGCAGCGTTGAAGACGGTAGGAACGAGCAGTACTTC
TRBD2	TRBV2	TRBJ2-7	.	CASRTSGAYEQYF	TGTGCCAGTAGGACTAGCGGAGCCTACGAGCAGTACTTC
.	TRBV20-1	TRBJ1-1	.	CSASRTRDTEAFF	TGCAGTGCTAGTCGAACCAGGGACACTGAAGCTTTCTTT
.	TRBV12-5	TRBJ2-7	once	CASGYGGAVYF	TGTGCTAGTGGTTACGGAGGAGCTGTGTACTTC
.	TRBV2	TRBJ2-2	once	CASSTNGPGELFF	TGTGCCAGCAGCACAAACGGACCCGGGGAGCTGTTTTTT
.	TRBV5-4	TRBJ2-5	.	CATEGRQGGGGTQYF	TGTGCCACCGAAGGACGGCAGGGAGGAGGAGGGACCCAGTACTTC
TRBD2	TRBV29-1	TRBJ2-3	.	CSVLAGGTDTQYF	TGCAGCGTCCTAGCGGGAGGCACAGATACGCAGTATTTT
.	TRBV20-1	TRBJ2-7	.	CSASALANYYEQYF	TGCAGTGCTAGTGCTCTAGCGAACTACTACGAGCAGTACTTC
TRBD2	TRBV7-9	TRBJ2-1	.	CARTSGSSYNEQFF	TGTGCCAGGACAAGCGGGAGCTCCTACAATGAGCAGTTCTTC
TRBD1	TRBV24-1	TRBJ2-2	.	CATSDIGTGNTGELFF	TGTGCCACCAGTGATATTGGGACAGGGAACACCGGGGAGCTGTTTTTT
.	TRBV5-1	TRBJ1-6	.	CASSLGLGDSPLHF	TGCGCCAGCAGCTTGGGGCTGGGGGACTCACCCCTCCACTTT
TRBD1	TRBV2	TRBJ1-1	.	CASKIQGYTEAFF	TGTGCCAGCAAGATACAGGGGTACACTGAAGCTTTCTTT
TRBD2	TRBV9	TRBJ2-7	few	CASSPSGTYEQYF	TGTGCCAGCAGCCCTAGCGGTACCTACGAGCAGTACTTC
.	TRBV25-1	TRBJ1-2	.	CASSAATYGYTF	TGTGCCAGCAGTGCAGCTACCTATGGCTACACCTTC
.	TRBV27	TRBJ2-1	.	CASSLSATRAVGYNEQFF	TGTGCCAGCAGTTTATCGGCCACGAGGGCGGTAGGGTACAATGAGCAGTTCTTC
.	TRBV2	TRBJ2-4	.	CASSEPGVQAVNIQYF	TGTGCCAGCAGTGAACCTGGCGTTCAAGCGGTAAACATTCAGTACTTC
TRBD1	TRBV5-1	TRBJ1-1	.	CASSGGQLNTEAFF	TGCGCCAGCAGCGGGGGACAGCTGAACACTGAAGCTTTCTTT